This T cell receptor beta chain was recovered during a study of CD8+ T cells in alopecia areata. Study results and caveats: Unlike in mice, where it was clearer, TCR sharing across patients was less clear, possibly HLA-related.

Once RNA had been extracted, it was reverse transcribed into cDNA to act as the sequencing template. Profiling relied on immunoSEQ multiplex PCR, and the TCRdb table lists in-frame clones only, not all of them. The sample records 75,000 to 100,000 clones, nearly 45% being singletons. Germline loops: CDR1 MDHEN, CDR2 SYDVKM. The CDR3 spans 17 residues. J gave up 1 base and V 9 bases, and 15 bases lay outside the gene matches. This clone has only a few counts. Its antigen is as yet unknown. The receptor's source is a human donor with alopecia areata. The specimen was CD4+ T cells sorted from blood. The chain carries TRBV28 and TRBJ1-1; TRBD1 agrees at 9 bases. The CDR3 nucleotides are TGTGCCAGTTTTGATCCGGACAGGGGCGTGAAGAACACTGAAGCTTTCTTT. Translated: CASFDPDRGVKNTEAFF. Filled out from reference TRBV28 and TRBJ1-1, the complete variable domain reads DVKVTQSSRYLVKRTGEKVFLECVQDMDHENMFWYRQDPGLGLRLIYFSYDVKMKEKGDIPEGYSVSREKKERFSLILESASTNQTSMYLCASFDPDRGVKNTEAFFGQGTRLTVV.